Here is one T cell receptor (beta chain) with its context. A few counts support this clone. No cognate antigen has been identified for it. Base qualities are missing; no much larger clone stands one base away. This sample was included in a study of shared clonotypes between healthy human individuals (dated by TCRdb to 2020 to 2021). At the level of the whole study: The cohort included three men and a couple of women between 18 and 49 years of age. To increase sequencing depth and limit assay-specific biases, TCR repertoire library preparation and sequencing were carried out by different laboratories using diverse techniques. Blood TCR repertoires of four to six healthy adults were deeply sequenced to estimate repertoire size and the extent of clonotype sharing between individuals. For each donor, CD4 naive and CD4 memory were each run on three plates, CD8 naive on two plates, and CD8 memory on one plate. Leukapheresis yielded between about 0.85 and 9.5 billion PBMCs per donor. The research as a whole found: Because the study included a small number of donors, the genetic and exposure-history diversity represented was limited. Even with the large sequencing depth, rarefaction of the sorted-subset datasets indicated that sequencing was incomplete. Sharing across a handful of donors was observed for around 5% of naive CD4, 3.5% of naive CD8, about 2.5% of memory CD4, and roughly 0.4% of memory CD8 clonotypes. Higher generation probabilities were observed for clonotypes shared by all four sorted-subset donors than for non-shared clonotypes. Sampling was restricted to blood, and TCR repertoires in tissue are likely to differ from TCR repertoires in blood. Pairwise subsampling indicated that sequencing depth was expected to affect the degree of clonotype sharing among donors. Larger estimated clonotype richness was generally found for naive subsets than for memory subsets.

The donors were healthy, HIV-negative adults who had no recently reported acute infections or vaccinations. Only Caucasian adults living in Nashville, Tennessee, USA were represented among the donors. CD4+ T cells were enriched by magnetic negative selection, after which naive cells were positively selected on CD45RA and the negative fraction was taken as the memory subset. Blood was obtained by leukapheresis, after which PBMCs were separated by Ficoll-Histopaque density gradient centrifugation and cryopreserved in liquid nitrogen vapor phase. Analytical flow cytometry was used to check the purity and quantity of every magnetically sorted T cell population. From each sorted fraction, genomic DNA was isolated and quantified by UV absorbance on a Nanodrop 2000c. Using the deep immunoSEQ assay, TCR CDR3 regions were amplified from genomic DNA by multiplex PCR. For each cell subset, the extracted genomic DNA was distributed evenly across all wells of several immunoSEQ 96-well plates, and each plate served as one replicate. For sorted subsets, each replicate PCR was loaded with 200 ng genomic DNA, equivalent to 32,000 or so T cell genomes. The purified libraries were quantified using a Qubit 3.0 fluorometer, sized with a Bioanalyzer 2100, and then quantified again using the KAPA Library Quantification kit. A separate single-read 150-cycle Illumina NextSeq 550 flow cell was used to sequence each immunoSEQ 96-well plate. Turning to the authors' computational methods: Because the immunoSEQ output held only junctional sequences and lacked quality scores, the filtering could not match the filtering applied to full-length reads. To assign V/J genes and CDR3, sequences were annotated using PyIR, a Python wrapper for IgBLAST v1.9, with IMGT germline references. Reads were filtered out if the reads had weak V/J assignments (E-value above 1e-6), no CDR3, stop codons, out-of-frame junctions, or ambiguous translated residues. A V3J clonotype was defined by an identical inferred V gene, J gene, and CDR3 amino acid sequence. To compute the percentage overlap between repertoires, the number of shared unique clonotypes was divided by the size of the smaller repertoire. Three approaches were used to assess repertoire richness: RTK rarefaction, the Chao1 estimator, and Recon v2.1 estimates of unobserved clonotypes. For all TCRbeta clonotypes obtained by the gDNA method from several donors, generation probabilities were computed with OLGA. TCRdb stores this immuneACCESS table with in-frame sequences only. Part of the clones is absent; in the studies checked, under half of the shortfall reflects unresolved V genes, and no reason is known for the rest. The D gene and trimming were derived from the DNA, and the V and J assignments and clone size from that table. A total of about 960,000 clones appear in this sample, 76% of them only once. The top ten clones comprise nearly 1.5% of the sample.

V gives up 2 bases and J gives up 0 bases, and the segment between their germline ends measures 8 bases. Per the germline V gene (reference sequence), SEHNR is the CDR1 and FQNEAQ is the CDR2. Including the terminal cysteine and phenylalanine, the CDR3 comprises 15 residues. The read is trimmed to its CDR3 DNA, 45 bases read in frame from base 1. The sequence was collected from a man younger than 35 in good health. The source material was memory CD4+ T cells sorted from blood. This sample's cell subset or site label indicates: CD45RA-negative fraction. The chain was built from TRBV7-9 and TRBJ1-3, with the D gene call left open. The sequence in DNA is TGTGCCAGCAGCTTACAGGTTCTCTCTGGAAACACCATATATTTT. Its coded protein is CASSLQVLSGNTIYF.